This T cell receptor beta chain was observed in a study of cytomegalovirus exposure and HLA in healthy donors. The study ran its PCR with 60 Vbeta and 13 Jbeta primers. Produced via immunoSEQ multiplex PCR; TCRdb's table is partial and in-frame only. The sample shows 180,000 or so clones, roughly a tenth of them seen only once. In regard to this clone: Its matching antigen is unknown.

The CDR3 has 16 residues. CDR1 and CDR2 (germline): SGHRS, YFSETQ. Trimming cost V 5 bases and J 0 bases, with 17 bases left between them. General observations from the study: A list of 150 or so TCR beta chains associated with cytomegalovirus was given. Upon later analysis, TCR association rates were observed to vary by HLA locus, being highest for DRB1 and lowest for HLA-C. TCR beta V- and J-gene trimming, according to a later analysis, was linked to a missense DCLRE1C variant.

The sequencing input was PBMCs. The V call is TRBV5-1, the J call TRBJ2-5, with D tentatively TRBD1 (5 bases). The sequence was collected from a woman under 40 in good health and CMV-seropositive. The CDR3 is CASRASGHMYQETQYF. The DNA of the CDR3 is TGCGCCAGCAGAGCGAGTGGACACATGTACCAAGAGACCCAGTACTTC.